This T cell receptor (beta chain) appears in the sequencing data of a study of T cells in Graves' hyperthyroidism and ophthalmopathy. The source material, RNA transcripts, was used to amplify TCR beta CDR3 regions. The HTBI set primed first-round TCR CDR3 RT-PCR. MiXCR, run by TCRdb on the multiplex PCR reads, gives a single entry per CDR3 protein. Of approximately 400,000 distinct CDR3 sequences listed, 15% to 19% are singletons. This CDR3 is 14 amino acids long. The germline V gene encodes CDR1 SNHLY and CDR2 FYNNEI. V gave up 2 bases and J gave up 4 bases, with 9 bases separating them. This clonotype was counted at least ten times.

The sequence was obtained from a young woman with Graves' hyperthyroidism. The chain combines TRBV2 with TRBJ1-5; D perhaps matches TRBD1 (6 bases). The sequencing input was blood. This CDR3 reads CASSEWTVNQPQHF. As DNA, the CDR3 is TGTGCCAGCAGTGAATGGACAGTTAATCAGCCCCAGCATTTT.